This TCR beta chain is drawn from a study of OX40 agonist ivuxolimab in advanced cancers. Study as a whole: Cancers in dose escalation were hepatocellular, melanoma, renal cell and head and neck. Study results and limitations: Averaging showed that CD8+ T cells had more expanded clones than CD4+ did.

Details on this clone: Its target is unknown.

Patients were ineligible given autoimmune disease history or systemic immunosuppression. Germline CDR1 reads SNHLY; CDR2 reads FYNNEI. This CDR3 is built from 14 residues. The V gene lost 7 bases and the J gene lost 4 bases, with 13 bases spanning the gap. TCRdb keeps only in-frame clones here, not all; method: immunoSEQ multiplex PCR. The sample includes approximately 92,000 clones, 90% to 96% of them seen just once. Sequenced here: CD4+ or CD8+ T cells sorted from blood, sampled in a trial of the OX40 agonist ivuxolimab. The TCR was taken from an adult with an advanced solid tumor such as melanoma, head and neck, liver or kidney cancer. The chain carries TRBV2 and TRBJ1-4, with D possibly TRBD1 on 6 matching bases. The CDR3 spells CASTEGQYNEKLFF. The DNA of the CDR3 is TGTGCCAGCACCGAAGGACAGTATAATGAAAAACTGTTTTTT. Variable domain in full (rest from reference TRBV2 and TRBJ1-4): EPEVTQTPSHQVTQMGQEVILRCVPISNHLYFYWYRQILGQKVEFLVSFYNNEISEKSEIFDDQFSVERPDGSNFTLKIRSTKLEDSAMYFCASTEGQYNEKLFFGSGTQLSVL.